One sample yielded the 30 T cell receptor beta chains listed below, sequenced in a study of post-analysis software for immune sequencing data. Their specific antigens are unknown. Overall study findings and caveats: TRBV5-6, TRBV5-1 and TRBV20-1 belonged to a set of roughly 5 TRBV segments that were more frequent in patients than controls.

Unique molecular identifiers were present in the TCR beta cDNA libraries. MiXCR was run by TCRdb on the PCR reads, yielding one entry per CDR3 protein. The sample gives roughly 620,000 distinct CDR3 sequences, around 47% of which show up once; under 2% is in the top ten. The material sequenced was blood. The source of these receptors is a girl under 18 with multiple sclerosis.

In its sample, this clonotype was seen a few times. This chain connects TRBV12-3 or TRBV12-4 to TRBJ1-2; 8 nucleotides match TRBD1. The CDR3 has 16 amino acids. Trimming cost V 6 bases and J 4 bases; bases outside gene matches: 13. This CDR3 reads CASSHGQGHLSYGYTF. The CDR3 DNA is TGTGCCAGCAGCCACGGACAGGGTCACTTGAGCTATGGCTACACCTTC.

This clonotype turned up a few times. This chain links TRBV12-3 or TRBV12-4 with TRBJ2-3, with D uncertain. The CDR3 is made up of 13 amino acids. Deletions cut 10 bases from V and 2 bases from J, with 13 bases between. CDR3 protein: CATADSTTDTQYF. CDR3 nucleotide sequence: TGTGCCACCGCGGATAGCACCACAGATACGCAGTATTTT.

The rearrangement joins TRBV29-1 to TRBJ2-7; D ambiguous. Germline CDR1 and CDR2: SQVTM and ANQGSEA. This CDR3 region has 11 residues. The CDR3 DNA follows: TGCAGTGCCTCCGTCTTAGACGAGCAGTACTTC. This encodes CSASVLDEQYF.

J is TRBJ1-5 and V is TRBV4-1; no firm D call. V was shortened by 4 bases and J by 7 bases, with 11 bases between the two germline ends. Germline CDR1 MGHRA, CDR2 YSYEKL. The CDR3 totals 13 residues. CDR3 DNA sequence: TGCGCCAGCAGCCTTCAACCGGGACAGCCCCAGCATTTT. Translating it yields CASSLQPGQPQHF.

The CDR3 region is CASKRSGGPEETQYF. In DNA, the CDR3 is TGTGCCAGCAAAAGATCGGGTGGTCCAGAGGAGACCCAGTACTTC. The rearrangement links TRBV6-4 to TRBJ2-5; D remains unclear. With 7 bases removed from V and 5 bases from J, the gap between germline ends came to 20 bases. The germline V gene encodes CDR1 MRHNA and CDR2 SNTAGT. CDR3 length: 15 residues.

V gene TRBV7-6 combines with J gene TRBJ2-1; no firm D call. The CDR3 has 8 residues. V lost 11 bases, J lost 6 bases, and 2 bases lay in between. Looked up from germline, CDR1 is SGHVS and CDR2 is FNYEAQ. CDR3 amino acids: CAANEQFF. CDR3 DNA sequence: TGTGCCGCCAATGAGCAGTTCTTC.

Concerning this clonotype itself: The junction does not match germline at one end; this may be a read error. This sequence joins TRBV27 and TRBJ1-2; D perhaps matches TRBD1 (5 bases). CDR3 length equals 12 residues. The germline V gene encodes CDR1 MNHEY and CDR2 SMNVEV (reference sequence). The CDR3 reads CASSFKGQGYTF. DNA of the CDR3: TGTGCCAGTAGTTTCAAGGGGCAGGGCTACACCTTC.

This clonotype was seen a few times. This rearrangement joins TRBV9 to TRBJ2-1; a weak D match, TRBD1 (6 bases). This CDR3 is 14 amino acids long. Germline V gene data show CDR1 as SGDLS and CDR2 as YYNGEE. Trimming cost V 3 bases and J 4 bases, with 11 bases left between them. The CDR3 loop is CASSGVDSYNEQFF. In DNA form, the CDR3 reads TGTGCCAGCAGCGGAGTGGACAGTTACAATGAGCAGTTCTTC.

V and J are TRBV2 and TRBJ1-5; 8 bases match TRBD1. Germline CDR1 and CDR2: SNHLY and FYNNEI. The V gene end was trimmed by 5 bases and the J gene end by 2 bases; junction bases not matched to a gene: 8. There are 16 residues in the CDR3. The CDR3 DNA reads TGTGCCAGCAGTCCACTTGGGACAGGCGGCAATCAGCCCCAGCATTTT. Translating it yields CASSPLGTGGNQPQHF.

The chain has TRBV7-6 and TRBJ1-4; D is undetermined. The V gene's germline CDR1 is SGHVS and CDR2 FNYEAQ. The CDR3 length is 13 residues. V shed 1 base and J shed 8 bases, with 8 bases lying between them. The CDR3 sequence is CASSLDPWEKLFF. CDR3 sequence (DNA): TGTGCCAGCAGCTTAGACCCTTGGGAAAAACTGTTTTTT. The full variable domain, in which reference TRBV7-6 and TRBJ1-4 provide the parts outside the CDR3, is GAGVSQSPRYKVTKRGQDVALRCDPISGHVSLYWYRQALGQGPEFLTYFNYEAQQDKSGLPNDRFSAERPEGSISTLTIQRTEQRDSAMYRCASSLDPWEKLFFGSGTQLSVL.

The sample holds a few counts of this clonotype. The chain links TRBV6-1 to TRBJ2-1; D may be TRBD2 (7 bases). V gave up 4 bases and J gave up 4 bases, with 17 bases separating them. Germline V gene data show CDR1 as MNHNS and CDR2 as SASEGT. The CDR3 totals 16 residues. CDR3 in DNA: TGTGCCAGCAGTGGGCTCCAAGGGGGGGCTTACAATGAGCAGTTCTTC. Amino acids: CASSGLQGGAYNEQFF.

This clonotype was observed a few times. The V gene is TRBV19, the J gene TRBJ2-1; D gene unclear. V gave up 10 bases and J gave up 4 bases, with 8 bases separating them. CDR1 is LNHDA, CDR2 SQIVND, per germline (reference sequence). The CDR3 is 11 residues long. CDR3 amino acids: CAKLGYNEQFF. CDR3 coding DNA: TGTGCCAAATTGGGGTACAATGAGCAGTTCTTC.

The sample holds a few counts of this clonotype. V is TRBV29-1 and J is TRBJ1-2; 10 bases match TRBD1. The germline gives CDR1 SQVTM, CDR2 ANQGSEA. The CDR3 runs to 14 residues. The V and J ends lost 3 bases and 4 bases, in that order; junction bases with no gene match: 5. For the CDR3, the DNA is TGCAGCGTTGAGGGGACAGGGGTTAGCTATGGCTACACCTTC. Protein product: CSVEGTGVSYGYTF.

This chain uses TRBV7-2 with TRBJ2-5; the D call may be TRBD1 or TRBD2 (6 bases each). This CDR3 region has 15 residues. Trimming shortened V by 6 bases and J by 5 bases, and 19 bases separated the two germline ends. Germline V gene sequence: CDR1 SGHTA, CDR2 FQGNSA. The CDR3 DNA reads TGTGCCAGCAGAAGGGGGGCGGGACCCTGGGAGACCCAGTACTTC. Protein: CASRRGAGPWETQYF.

In its sample, this clonotype was seen a few times. This chain's CDR3 is CSVEITAQETQYF. DNA for the CDR3: TGCAGCGTTGAAATTACGGCACAAGAGACCCAGTACTTC. This chain connects TRBV29-1 to TRBJ2-5; D gene unclear. There are 13 residues in the CDR3. Per the germline V gene, CDR1 is SQVTM and CDR2 is ANQGSEA. Trimming pared 2 bases from V and 2 bases from J, leaving 9 bases between.

The V gene is TRBV2, the J gene TRBJ1-1; no clear D gene. Trimming pared 7 bases from V and 3 bases from J, leaving 6 bases between. The V gene's germline CDR1 is SNHLY and CDR2 FYNNEI. This CDR3 has 11 residues. The CDR3, as DNA: TGTGCCAGCACGCCAGACACTGAAGCTTTCTTT. Its translation is CASTPDTEAFF.

V gene TRBV5-1 combines with J gene TRBJ2-7, with 11 bases that match TRBD2. The V segment lost 7 bases and the J segment 3 bases; nucleotides outside the gene matches: 9. This CDR3 region has 15 residues. Looked up from germline, CDR1 is SGHRS and CDR2 is YFSETQ. The DNA for the CDR3 is TGCGCCAGCCGTCCTGGACTAGCGGGCTGCTACGAGCAGTACTTC. Residues: CASRPGLAGCYEQYF. The full variable domain, with the rest looked up from reference TRBV5-1 and TRBJ2-7, is KAGVTQTPRYLIKTRGQQVTLSCSPISGHRSVSWYQQTPGQGLQFLFEYFSETQRNKGNFPGRFSGRQFSNSRSEMNVSTLELGDSALYLCASRPGLAGCYEQYFGPGTRLTVT.

The V and J genes are TRBV20-1 and TRBJ1-5; D unclear. This CDR3 is built from 14 residues. V dropped 4 bases and J dropped 0 bases, with 10 bases sitting between them. Germline V gene data show CDR1 as DFQATT and CDR2 as SNEGSKA (reference sequence). CDR3 DNA sequence: TGCAGTGCTACTTCCGGCAATAGCAATCAGCCCCAGCATTTT. This encodes CSATSGNSNQPQHF.

The rearrangement links TRBV29-1 to TRBJ2-1; 7 positions agree with TRBD1. The CDR3 is made up of 14 amino acids. V shed 6 bases and J 7 bases; nucleotides not matched to a gene: 12. Germline V gives CDR1 SQVTM, CDR2 ANQGSEA. CDR3 sequence: CSVAAGTEGNEQFF. The CDR3 DNA reads TGCAGCGTCGCCGCCGGGACAGAGGGAAATGAGCAGTTCTTC.

The chain carries TRBV5-6 and TRBJ1-2, with D uncertain. The CDR3 consists of 14 residues. The V gene lost 0 bases and the J gene lost 4 bases, with 10 bases spanning the gap. Looked up from germline, CDR1 is SGHDT and CDR2 is YYEEEE. CDR3 nucleotide sequence: TGTGCCAGCAGCTTGGGAAGCAGAGGCTATGGCTACACCTTC. It yields the protein CASSLGSRGYGYTF.

The chain employs TRBV3-1 and TRBJ2-7; D ambiguous. V lost 3 bases to trimming and J lost 0 bases, with 9 bases between them. The CDR3 contains 14 residues. From germline, CDR1 is LGHDT and CDR2 YNNKEL (reference sequence). CDR3 sequence (DNA): TGTGCCAGCAGCCAGGGGTCGCTCTCCTACGAGCAGTACTTC. It encodes CASSQGSLSYEQYF.

The V gene is TRBV4-1, the J gene TRBJ1-5; no definite D call. Germline V CDR1 and CDR2: MGHRA, YSYEKL. Trimming left V 4 bases short and J 5 bases short, with 9 bases between. The CDR3 is 13 residues long. The DNA for the CDR3 is TGCGCCAGCAGCCGGGTAGTATATCAGCCCCAGCATTTT. Translating gives CASSRVVYQPQHF.

The V call is TRBV29-1, the J call TRBJ2-3, with 8 positions matching TRBD2. J lost 0 bases, V lost 7 bases, and 3 bases had no gene match. From germline, CDR1 is SQVTM and CDR2 ANQGSEA. This CDR3 has 13 residues. CDR3 sequence reads: CSGLAGSTDTQYF. CDR3 nucleotide sequence: TGCAGCGGTTTAGCGGGGAGCACAGATACGCAGTATTTT.

With respect to this clonotype: A junction end diverges from the germline sequence, so it may reflect a read error. The chain employs TRBV3-1 and TRBJ2-3; TRBD2 might be the D (6 bases). The CDR3 consists of 15 residues. The V gene's germline CDR1 is LGHDT and CDR2 YNNKEL (reference sequence). The CDR3 DNA follows: TGTGCCAGCAGCTTCCGGGGAGGAAGCACAGATATGCAGTATTTT. It specifies CASSFRGGSTDMQYF.

This clonotype occurred once. This chain joins TRBV18 and TRBJ1-2; 7 bases map to TRBD1. The CDR3 is 15 residues long. The V gene end was trimmed by 4 bases and the J gene end by 7 bases; junction bases not matched to a gene: 12. CDR1 and CDR2 (germline): KGHSH, LQKENI. CDR3 DNA sequence: TGTGCCAGCTCACTTCGGACCGGGACAGATCTTGGCTACACCTTC. This encodes CASSLRTGTDLGYTF. Looking up the rest from reference TRBV18 and TRBJ1-2 gives the full variable domain: NAGVMQNPRHLVRRRGQEARLRCSPMKGHSHVYWYRQLPEEGLKFMVYLQKENIIDESGMPKERFSAEFPKEGPSILRIQQVVRGDSAAYFCASSLRTGTDLGYTFGSGTRLTVV.

The CDR3 region is CASTAGGRNGYTF. The CDR3 DNA is TGTGCCAGCACGGCAGGGGGCCGGAATGGCTACACCTTC. This sequence joins TRBV7-2 and TRBJ1-2; 8 nucleotides match TRBD1. The CDR3 is made up of 13 amino acids. V was pared by 7 bases and J by 6 bases, with 7 bases of the junction left unmatched. Germline V CDR1 and CDR2: SGHTA, FQGNSA. Combining the CDR3 with reference TRBV7-2 and TRBJ1-2 gives the whole variable domain GAGVSQSPSNKVTEKGKDVELRCDPISGHTALYWYRQSLGQGLEFLIYFQGNSAPDKSGLPSDRFSAERTGGSVSTLTIQRTQQEDSAVYLCASTAGGRNGYTFGSGTRLTVV.

The chain carries TRBV12-3 or TRBV12-4 and TRBJ2-7; 9 nucleotides line up with TRBD2. CDR3 length: 20 amino acids. V was pared by 6 bases and J by 3 bases, with 24 bases of the junction left unmatched. The CDR3 sequence: CASSQDRTQRGVPDLYEQYF. DNA for the CDR3: TGTGCCAGCAGCCAGGACAGGACCCAGCGGGGGGTCCCAGACCTCTACGAGCAGTACTTC.

In its sample, this clonotype was seen once. The V gene is TRBV11-2, the J gene TRBJ2-1; no definite D call. V lost 5 bases, J lost 4 bases, and 12 bases lay in between. This CDR3 is 14 amino acids long. Germline CDR1 SGHAT, CDR2 FQNNGV. CDR3 DNA: TGTGCCAGCAGCGCCGTCGGATCGTACAATGAGCAGTTCTTC. It is translated as CASSAVGSYNEQFF.

The CDR3 nucleotides read TGCAGCGTTGAGGGCAGGGGGGGTAGTTATGGCTACACCTTC. Residues: CSVEGRGGSYGYTF. J is TRBJ1-2 and V is TRBV29-1; 7 nucleotides agree with TRBD1. Per the germline V gene, CDR1 is SQVTM and CDR2 is ANQGSEA. CDR3 size: 14 residues. The junction had 9 bases not matched to a gene; V was cut back by 3 bases and J by 5 bases.

This clonotype was counted between two and nine times. CDR3 residues: CACGGSDSPLHF. As DNA, the CDR3 is TGTGCCTGCGGGGGGTCAGATTCACCCCTCCACTTT. V and J are TRBV12-3 or TRBV12-4 and TRBJ1-6; weak D call: TRBD1 (5 bases). CDR3 length equals 12 residues. Trimming removed 11 bases at V and 8 bases at J, with 13 bases between.